These T cell receptor beta chains were read from a single sample in a study of OX40 agonist ivuxolimab in advanced cancers. Clones were read by immunoSEQ multiplex PCR, and TCRdb kept only the in-frame ones, dropping some. This table holds 70,000 to 95,000 clones, about 91% found once. The source was CD4+ or CD8+ T cells sorted from blood, collected in a trial of the OX40 agonist ivuxolimab. These receptors all come from an adult with an advanced solid tumor such as melanoma, head and neck, liver or kidney cancer. Both conserved end residues are part of each CDR3. Each record gives: clone size, J gene, V gene, D gene, CDR3 protein, CDR3 DNA. The D gene is left open where the match is weak. The size entry is marked missing in some rows and otherwise reads once, few, many or a size class.

-	TRBJ2-3	TRBV5-1	TRBD2	CASSLPLAGGSTDTQYF	TGCGCCAGCAGCTTGCCCCTAGCGGGGGGTTCCACAGATACGCAGTATTTT
-	TRBJ1-5	TRBV27	-	CASSVYGLFGGQPQHF	TGTGCCAGCAGTGTATATGGACTCTTCGGGGGTCAGCCCCAGCATTTT
-	TRBJ1-4	TRBV5-8	TRBD1	CASSGGQDIGEKLFF	TGTGCCAGCAGCGGGGGACAGGACATAGGTGAAAAACTGTTTTTT
-	TRBJ1-1	TRBV9	-	CASSAGPSNTEAFF	TGTGCCAGCAGCGCGGGTCCTTCCAACACTGAAGCTTTCTTT
-	TRBJ2-3	TRBV14	TRBD1	CASSQPRYRDRGEPPTSTDTQYF	TGTGCCAGCAGCCAACCTCGTTATCGAGACAGGGGCGAACCACCGACTAGCACAGATACGCAGTATTTT
once	TRBJ1-1	TRBV5-1	-	CASSFGRVNTEAFF	TGCGCCAGCAGCTTCGGCAGGGTGAACACTGAAGCTTTCTTT
-	TRBJ1-6	TRBV4-1	-	CASGLSPLHF	TGCGCCAGTGGACTTTCACCCCTCCACTTT
once	TRBJ1-3	TRBV19	-	CASISQSSGNTIYF	TGTGCCAGTATAAGCCAGAGCTCTGGAAACACCATATATTTT
-	TRBJ2-4	TRBV6-1	-	CASSEVGAENIQYF	TGTGCCAGCAGTGAAGTAGGGGCGGAAAACATTCAGTACTTC
-	TRBJ2-7	TRBV19	-	CASRQTNRDTYEQYF	TGTGCCAGTAGACAAACTAACAGAGATACCTACGAGCAGTACTTC
once	TRBJ2-2	TRBV25-1	TRBD1	CASTGQTNTGELFF	TGTGCCAGCACGGGACAGACGAACACCGGGGAGCTGTTTTTT
-	TRBJ1-5	TRBV10-1	TRBD1	CASSELDRSVVNQPQHF	TGCGCCAGCAGTGAGCTGGACAGGTCGGTAGTGAATCAGCCCCAGCATTTT
-	TRBJ2-7	TRBV28	TRBD1	CASGTTGTYEQYF	TGTGCCAGCGGAACGACAGGGACCTACGAGCAGTACTTC
-	TRBJ2-3	TRBV19	-	CASSIGQSPDTQYF	TGTGCCAGTAGTATTGGACAGAGTCCAGATACGCAGTATTTT
-	TRBJ2-1	TRBV5-1	TRBD2	CASSLDAGDTYNEQFF	TGCGCCAGCAGCTTGGATGCGGGAGATACCTACAATGAGCAGTTCTTC
-	TRBJ1-2	TRBV9	TRBD1	CASSFLGQGGYTF	TGTGCCAGCAGCTTCCTTGGACAGGGTGGCTACACCTTC
-	TRBJ1-2	TRBV18	-	CASSPEGLLGGYTF	TGTGCCAGCTCACCAGAGGGGTTGTTGGGAGGCTACACCTTC
-	TRBJ2-1	TRBV7-9	TRBD2	CATSPAGGRINEQFF	TGTGCCACCTCCCCGGCGGGGGGGAGGATCAATGAGCAGTTCTTC
-	TRBJ1-1	TRBV6-6	-	CASNPHRAGTEAFF	TGTGCCAGCAACCCCCACAGGGCCGGCACTGAAGCTTTCTTT
-	TRBJ2-1	TRBV10-2	TRBD2	CASRVLAGGGNEQFF	TGCGCCAGCAGAGTACTAGCGGGGGGGGGAAATGAGCAGTTCTTC
-	TRBJ2-7	TRBV9	-	CASSLHPRDSPYF	TGTGCCAGCAGCTTACACCCCCGGGACTCCCCGTACTTC
-	TRBJ2-5	TRBV5-1	-	CASSPQPPQETQYF	TGCGCCAGCAGCCCACAACCCCCCCAAGAGACCCAGTACTTC
-	TRBJ2-6	TRBV19	TRBD1	CASSRTGTSGANVLTF	TGTGCCAGTAGTAGGACAGGGACCTCTGGGGCCAACGTCCTGACTTTC
-	TRBJ2-5	TRBV4-2	TRBD2	CASSQERGGGETQYF	TGTGCCAGCAGCCAAGAGCGGGGGGGCGGGGAGACCCAGTACTTC
once	TRBJ2-1	TRBV25-1	TRBD1	CASSISGTGAYNEQFF	TGTGCCAGCAGCATATCCGGGACAGGTGCCTACAATGAGCAGTTCTTC
-	TRBJ1-5	TRBV25-1	-	CASSEFGSNQPQHF	TGTGCCAGCAGTGAATTTGGGTCTAATCAGCCCCAGCATTTT
-	TRBJ2-3	TRBV30	TRBD2	CAWTIMSGADTQYF	TGTGCCTGGACGATTATGAGCGGGGCAGATACGCAGTATTTT
-	TRBJ2-3	TRBV5-1	-	CASSLGVSTDTQYF	TGCGCCAGCAGCTTGGGCGTAAGCACAGATACGCAGTATTTT
-	TRBJ2-3	TRBV7-8	TRBD2	CASSPGTSAPTDTQYF	TGTGCCAGCAGCCCAGGGACTAGCGCCCCCACAGATACGCAGTATTTT
-	TRBJ1-1	TRBV30	-	CAWSVPNGAFF	TGTGCCTGGAGTGTCCCCAACGGAGCTTTCTTT
once	TRBJ2-3	TRBV4-1	-	CASSQEGTSDTQYF	TGCGCCAGCAGCCAAGAAGGGACTTCGGATACGCAGTATTTT
-	TRBJ2-5	TRBV6-5	-	CASSPAGPQETQYF	TGTGCCAGCAGTCCGGCCGGACCCCAAGAGACCCAGTACTTC
-	TRBJ1-2	TRBV7-3	TRBD1	CASSLGQGAQGYTF	TGTGCCAGCAGCCTAGGACAGGGGGCGCAGGGCTACACCTTC
-	TRBJ1-1	TRBV18	-	CASSPVPGGAFF	TGTGCCAGCTCACCCGTACCCGGCGGAGCTTTCTTT
-	TRBJ1-1	TRBV30	-	CAWSVRIGGDTEAFF	TGTGCCTGGAGTGTACGTATAGGAGGGGACACTGAAGCTTTCTTT
-	TRBJ2-7	TRBV21-1	-	CASSKERSHGEQYF	TGTGCCAGCAGCAAAGAAAGGTCCCATGGCGAGCAGTACTTC
-	TRBJ2-5	TRBV14	-	CASSQDNRRQETQYF	TGTGCCAGCAGCCAAGATAACAGGAGGCAAGAGACCCAGTACTTC
-	TRBJ2-7	TRBV18	TRBD2	CASSPPPGLAGSPPYEQYF	TGTGCCAGCTCACCACCGCCGGGACTAGCGGGGTCCCCGCCCTACGAGCAGTACTTC
-	TRBJ2-3	TRBV18	TRBD1	CASSPSQGADTQYF	TGTGCCAGCTCACCATCCCAGGGGGCAGATACGCAGTATTTT
-	TRBJ2-7	TRBV4-1	-	CASSQGAPYEQYF	TGCGCCAGCAGCCAGGGGGCCCCCTACGAGCAGTACTTC
-	TRBJ1-2	TRBV27	-	CASSLRGQGSGYTF	TGTGCCAGCAGTTTAAGAGGGCAGGGTAGTGGCTACACCTTC
-	TRBJ2-5	TRBV11-2	-	CASSRNDQETQYF	TGTGCCAGCAGCCGGAACGACCAAGAGACCCAGTACTTC
-	TRBJ2-3	TRBV18	-	CASSPPAPSTDTQYF	TGTGCCAGCTCACCACCGGCACCTAGCACAGATACGCAGTATTTT
-	TRBJ2-7	TRBV5-1	TRBD1	CASSWTTGLGPYEQYF	TGCGCCAGCAGCTGGACGACAGGGTTGGGCCCCTACGAGCAGTACTTC
-	TRBJ1-6	TRBV7-3	-	CASSLGRDVSYNSPLHF	TGTGCCAGCAGCCTAGGACGGGACGTCTCCTATAATTCACCCCTCCACTTT
-	TRBJ2-5	TRBV6-1	-	CASRLHRTVQETQYF	TGTGCCAGCAGGCTCCACCGGACAGTTCAAGAGACCCAGTACTTC
-	TRBJ1-2	TRBV6-6	TRBD1	CASSWDRDYGYTF	TGTGCCAGCAGTTGGGACAGGGACTATGGCTACACCTTC
-	TRBJ2-7	TRBV19	TRBD1	CASSTTGGNYEQYF	TGTGCCAGTAGCACAACAGGGGGAAACTACGAGCAGTACTTC
-	TRBJ2-1	TRBV9	-	CASSSTWGPPYNEQFF	TGTGCCAGCAGCTCAACCTGGGGACCCCCCTACAATGAGCAGTTCTTC
-	TRBJ1-4	TRBV7-2	-	CASSLSDATNEKLFF	TGTGCCAGCAGCTTATCCGACGCAACTAATGAAAAACTGTTTTTT
-	TRBJ2-2	TRBV19	TRBD2	CASKASGTNTGELFF	TGTGCCAGTAAGGCTAGCGGGACGAACACCGGGGAGCTGTTTTTT
once	TRBJ2-7	TRBV18	-	CASSPGDGYEQYF	TGTGCCAGCTCACCCGGGGATGGTTACGAGCAGTACTTC
-	TRBJ2-5	TRBV7-2	-	CASSLGAGETQYF	TGTGCCAGCAGCTTAGGTGCGGGGGAGACCCAGTACTTC
-	TRBJ1-1	TRBV2	TRBD1	CASTGTGNTEAFF	TGTGCCAGCACCGGGACAGGGAACACTGAAGCTTTCTTT
-	TRBJ1-2	TRBV4-1	TRBD1	CASSQGSGQGAPVGYTF	TGCGCCAGCAGCCAAGGAAGCGGACAGGGGGCCCCAGTTGGCTACACCTTC